This T cell receptor (beta chain) was identified during a study of human T cells and chemical hapten exposure. V was trimmed by 4 bases and J by 0 bases, leaving 16 bases between them. The CDR3 is 16 residues long. CDR1 is MNHEY, CDR2 SMNVEV, per germline (reference sequence). Time point meaning: patch test 1, 2 weeks after DPC sensitization. Treatment reported: therapeutic diphenylcyclopropenone sensitization with weekly scalp DPC. TCRdb reprocessed the RACE reads via MiXCR and lists one record per CDR3 protein. The repertoire holds 55,000 to 85,000 distinct CDR3 sequences, with roughly 9.2% as singletons. The table lists this clonotype with many counts.

The rearrangement uses TRBV27 and TRBJ2-7; D ambiguous. The receptor was derived from a woman in her 40s with alopecia areata. Some clones in this sample may be carry-over from other donors' samples. The sequencing here drew on whole blood, taken in connection with sensitization to the hapten diphenylcyclopropenone (DPC). CDR3 region: CASSYYSPGNSYEQYF. In DNA form, the CDR3 reads TGTGCCAGCAGTTATTATAGTCCAGGTAACTCCTACGAGCAGTACTTC.